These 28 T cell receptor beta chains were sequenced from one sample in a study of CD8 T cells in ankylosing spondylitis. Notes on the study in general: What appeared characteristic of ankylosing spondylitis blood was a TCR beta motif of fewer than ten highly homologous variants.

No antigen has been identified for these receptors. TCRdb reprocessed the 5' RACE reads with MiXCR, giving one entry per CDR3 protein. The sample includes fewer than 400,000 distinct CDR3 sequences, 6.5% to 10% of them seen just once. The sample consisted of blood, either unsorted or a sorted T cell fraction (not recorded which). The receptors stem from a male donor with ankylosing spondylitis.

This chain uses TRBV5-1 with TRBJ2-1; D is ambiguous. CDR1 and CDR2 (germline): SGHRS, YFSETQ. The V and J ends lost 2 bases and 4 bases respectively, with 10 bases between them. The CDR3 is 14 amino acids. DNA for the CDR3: TGCGCCAGCAGCTTCCGCGGATCTTACAATGAGCAGTTCTTC. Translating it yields CASSFRGSYNEQFF.

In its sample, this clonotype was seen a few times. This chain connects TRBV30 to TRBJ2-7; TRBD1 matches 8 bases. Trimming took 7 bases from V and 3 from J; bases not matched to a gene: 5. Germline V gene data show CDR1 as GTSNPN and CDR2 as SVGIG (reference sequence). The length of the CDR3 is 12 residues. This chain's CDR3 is CALRQGLYEQYF. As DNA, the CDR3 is TGTGCCTTAAGACAGGGGCTCTACGAGCAGTACTTC.

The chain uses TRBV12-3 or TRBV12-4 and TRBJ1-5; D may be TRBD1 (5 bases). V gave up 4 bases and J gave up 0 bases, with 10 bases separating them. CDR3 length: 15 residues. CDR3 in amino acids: CASSSQTVSNQPQHF. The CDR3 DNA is TGTGCCAGCAGTTCCCAGACAGTTAGCAATCAGCCCCAGCATTTT.

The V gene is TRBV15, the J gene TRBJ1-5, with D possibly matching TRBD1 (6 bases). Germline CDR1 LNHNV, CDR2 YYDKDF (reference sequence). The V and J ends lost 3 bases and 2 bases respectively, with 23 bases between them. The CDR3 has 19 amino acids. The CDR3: CATSSTQPLGGHGNQPQHF. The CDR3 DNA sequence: TGTGCCACCAGCAGTACCCAACCCCTGGGGGGGCATGGCAATCAGCCCCAGCATTTT.

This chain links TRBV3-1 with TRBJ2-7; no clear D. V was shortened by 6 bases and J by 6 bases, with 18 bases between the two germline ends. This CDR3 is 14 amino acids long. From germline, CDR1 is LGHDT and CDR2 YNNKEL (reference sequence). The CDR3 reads CASSQNSGPGEQYF. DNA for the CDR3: TGTGCCAGCAGTCAAAATTCCGGGCCTGGCGAGCAGTACTTC.

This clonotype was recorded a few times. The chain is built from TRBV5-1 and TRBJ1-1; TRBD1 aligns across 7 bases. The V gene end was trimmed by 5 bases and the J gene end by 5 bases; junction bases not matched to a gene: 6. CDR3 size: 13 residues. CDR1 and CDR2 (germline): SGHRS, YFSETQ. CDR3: CASRRQGHTEAFF. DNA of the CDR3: TGCGCCAGCAGAAGACAGGGACATACTGAAGCTTTCTTT.

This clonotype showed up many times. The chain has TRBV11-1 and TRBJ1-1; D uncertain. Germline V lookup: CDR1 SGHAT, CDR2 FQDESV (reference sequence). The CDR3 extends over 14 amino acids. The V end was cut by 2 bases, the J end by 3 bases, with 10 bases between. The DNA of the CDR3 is TGTGCCAGCAGCTTATGGGGAGCGGACACTGAAGCTTTCTTT. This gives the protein CASSLWGADTEAFF.

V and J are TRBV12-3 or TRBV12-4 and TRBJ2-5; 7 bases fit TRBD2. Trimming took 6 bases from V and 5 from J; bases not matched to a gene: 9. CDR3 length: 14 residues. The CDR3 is CASSPVGGIETQYF. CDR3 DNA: TGTGCCAGCAGCCCCGTGGGGGGGATCGAGACCCAGTACTTC.

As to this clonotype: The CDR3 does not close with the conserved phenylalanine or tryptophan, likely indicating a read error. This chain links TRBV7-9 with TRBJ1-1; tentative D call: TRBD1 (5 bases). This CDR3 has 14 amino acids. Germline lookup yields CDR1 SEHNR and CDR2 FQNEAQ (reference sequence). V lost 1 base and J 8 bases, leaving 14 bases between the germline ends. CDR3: CASSLGGLGSEAFS. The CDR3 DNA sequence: TGTGCCAGCAGCTTAGGGGGCCTCGGGTCCGAAGCTTTCTCT.

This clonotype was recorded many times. The CDR3 DNA reads as TGTGCCAGCAGTTTTCCTGGGACAGGCCCGCGCTACGAGCAGTACTTC. Amino acid sequence: CASSFPGTGPRYEQYF. The rearrangement joins TRBV27 to TRBJ2-7; TRBD1 matches 8 bases. The junction had 10 bases not matched to a gene; V was cut back by 3 bases and J by 3 bases. The CDR3 is 16 amino acids. CDR1 is MNHEY and CDR2 is SMNVEV in the germline V gene (reference sequence).

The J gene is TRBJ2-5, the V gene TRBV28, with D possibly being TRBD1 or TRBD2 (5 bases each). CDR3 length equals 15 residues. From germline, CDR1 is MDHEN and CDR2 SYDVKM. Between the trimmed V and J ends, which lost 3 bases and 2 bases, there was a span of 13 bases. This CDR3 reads CASSFTVGGQETQYF. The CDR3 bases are TGTGCCAGCAGTTTTACGGTTGGGGGACAAGAGACCCAGTACTTC.

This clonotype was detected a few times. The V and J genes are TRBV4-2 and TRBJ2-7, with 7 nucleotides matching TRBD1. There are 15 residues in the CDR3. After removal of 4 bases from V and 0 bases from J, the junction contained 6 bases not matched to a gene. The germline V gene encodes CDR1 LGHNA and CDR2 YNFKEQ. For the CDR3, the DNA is TGTGCCAGCAGCCGAACCGGGACAGACTCCTACGAGCAGTACTTC. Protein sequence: CASSRTGTDSYEQYF.

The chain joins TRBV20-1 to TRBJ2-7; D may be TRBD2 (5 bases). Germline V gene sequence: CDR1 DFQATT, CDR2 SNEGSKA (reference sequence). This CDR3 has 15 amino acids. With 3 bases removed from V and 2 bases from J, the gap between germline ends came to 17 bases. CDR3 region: CSARSDYYNPYEQYF. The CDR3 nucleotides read TGCAGTGCTAGGTCCGACTATTACAATCCCTACGAGCAGTACTTC.

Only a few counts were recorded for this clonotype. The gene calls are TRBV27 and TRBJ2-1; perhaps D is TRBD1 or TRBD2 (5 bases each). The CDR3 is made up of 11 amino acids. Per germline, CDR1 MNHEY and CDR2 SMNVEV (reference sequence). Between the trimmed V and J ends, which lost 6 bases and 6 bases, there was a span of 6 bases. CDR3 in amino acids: CASRRGNEQFF. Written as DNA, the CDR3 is TGTGCCAGCAGGAGGGGCAATGAGCAGTTCTTC.

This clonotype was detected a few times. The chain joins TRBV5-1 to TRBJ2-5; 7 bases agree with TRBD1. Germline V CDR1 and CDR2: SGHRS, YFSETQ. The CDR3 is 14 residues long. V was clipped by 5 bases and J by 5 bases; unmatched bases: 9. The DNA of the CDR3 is TGCGCCAGCAGATCGACAGGGTTGCGGGAGACCCAGTACTTC. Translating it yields CASRSTGLRETQYF.

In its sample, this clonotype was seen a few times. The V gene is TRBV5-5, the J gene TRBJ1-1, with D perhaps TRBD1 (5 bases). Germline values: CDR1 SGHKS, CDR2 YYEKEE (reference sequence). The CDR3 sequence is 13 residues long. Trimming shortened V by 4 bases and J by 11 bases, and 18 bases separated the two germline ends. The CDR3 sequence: CASSLDMVRAAFF. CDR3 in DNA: TGTGCCAGCAGCCTCGACATGGTCAGGGCGGCTTTCTTT. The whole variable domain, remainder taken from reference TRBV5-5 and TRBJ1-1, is DAGVTQSPTHLIKTRGQQVTLRCSPISGHKSVSWYQQVLGQGPQFIFQYYEKEERGRGNFPDRFSARQFPNYSSELNVNALLLGDSALYLCASSLDMVRAAFFGQGTRLTVV.

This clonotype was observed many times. As DNA, the CDR3 is TGTGCCAGCAGCCAGGGTTTTCAGCCCCAGCATTTT. Protein product: CASSQGFQPQHF. The chain has TRBV12-3 or TRBV12-4 and TRBJ1-5; a weak D match, TRBD1 (5 bases). Trimming removed 6 bases from V and 6 bases from J, with 9 bases in between. CDR3 length: 12 residues.

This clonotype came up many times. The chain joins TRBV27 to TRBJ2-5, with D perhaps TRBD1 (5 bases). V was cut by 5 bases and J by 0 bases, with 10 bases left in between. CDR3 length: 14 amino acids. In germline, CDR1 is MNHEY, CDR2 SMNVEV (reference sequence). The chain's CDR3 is CASSQKGYQETQYF. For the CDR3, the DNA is TGTGCCAGCAGTCAAAAGGGGTACCAAGAGACCCAGTACTTC.

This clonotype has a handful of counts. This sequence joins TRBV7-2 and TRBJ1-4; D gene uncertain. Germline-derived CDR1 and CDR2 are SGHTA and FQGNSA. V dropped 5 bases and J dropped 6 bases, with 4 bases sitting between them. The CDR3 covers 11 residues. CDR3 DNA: TGTGCCAGCAGCCAGGATGAAAAACTGTTTTTT. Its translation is CASSQDEKLFF.

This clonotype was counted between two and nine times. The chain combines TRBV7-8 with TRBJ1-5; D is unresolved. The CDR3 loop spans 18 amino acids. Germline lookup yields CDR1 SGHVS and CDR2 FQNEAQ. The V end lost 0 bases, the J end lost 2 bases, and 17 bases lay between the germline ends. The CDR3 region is CASSLAVLSAWGNQPQHF. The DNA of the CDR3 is TGTGCCAGCAGCTTAGCGGTCTTGTCAGCTTGGGGCAATCAGCCCCAGCATTTT.

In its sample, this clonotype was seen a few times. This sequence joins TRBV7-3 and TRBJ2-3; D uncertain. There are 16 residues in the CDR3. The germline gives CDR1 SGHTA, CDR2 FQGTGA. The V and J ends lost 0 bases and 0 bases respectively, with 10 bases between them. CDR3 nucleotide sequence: TGTGCCAGCAGCTTAACTGCCAGGCCTAGCACAGATACGCAGTATTTT. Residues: CASSLTARPSTDTQYF.

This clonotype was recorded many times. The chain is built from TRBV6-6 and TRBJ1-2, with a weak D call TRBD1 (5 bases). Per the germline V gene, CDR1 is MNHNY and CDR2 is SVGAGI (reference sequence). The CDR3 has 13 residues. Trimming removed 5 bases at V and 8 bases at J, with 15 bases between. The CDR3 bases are TGTGCCAGCAGTCCATTGGGAGGGGACGGCTACACCTTC. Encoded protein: CASSPLGGDGYTF.

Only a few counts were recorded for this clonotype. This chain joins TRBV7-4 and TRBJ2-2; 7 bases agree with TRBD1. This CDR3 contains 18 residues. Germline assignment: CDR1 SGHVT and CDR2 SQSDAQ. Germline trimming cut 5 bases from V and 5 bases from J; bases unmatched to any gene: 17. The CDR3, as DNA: TGTGCCAGCAGCCCGAGGCAGACAGGGCCCCCGAGGACCGGGGAGCTGTTTTTT. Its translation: CASSPRQTGPPRTGELFF.

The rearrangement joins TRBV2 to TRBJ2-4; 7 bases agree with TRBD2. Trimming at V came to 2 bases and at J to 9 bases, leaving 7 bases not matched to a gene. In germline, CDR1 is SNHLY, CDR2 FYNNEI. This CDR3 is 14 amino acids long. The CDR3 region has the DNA TGTGCCAGCAGTGAATACGGCGGGAGTGGCATTCAGTACTTC. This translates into CASSEYGGSGIQYF.

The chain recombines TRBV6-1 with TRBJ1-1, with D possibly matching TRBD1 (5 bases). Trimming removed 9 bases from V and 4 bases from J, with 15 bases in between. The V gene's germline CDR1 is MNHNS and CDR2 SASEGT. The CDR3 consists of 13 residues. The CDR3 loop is CASNADSGTEAFF. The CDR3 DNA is TGTGCCAGTAACGCTGACAGTGGCACTGAAGCTTTCTTT.

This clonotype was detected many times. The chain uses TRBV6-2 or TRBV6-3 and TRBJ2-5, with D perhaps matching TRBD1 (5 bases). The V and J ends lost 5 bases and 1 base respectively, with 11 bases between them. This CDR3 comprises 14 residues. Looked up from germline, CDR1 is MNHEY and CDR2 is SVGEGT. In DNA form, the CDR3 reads TGTGCCAGCAGTCCCATCAGGGTCCAAGAGACCCAGTACTTC. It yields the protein CASSPIRVQETQYF.

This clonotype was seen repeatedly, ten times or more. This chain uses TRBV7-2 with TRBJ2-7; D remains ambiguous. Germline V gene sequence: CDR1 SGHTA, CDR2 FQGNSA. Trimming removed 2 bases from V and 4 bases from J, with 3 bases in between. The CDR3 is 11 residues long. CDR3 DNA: TGTGCCAGCAGCTTAAAATACGAGCAGTACTTC. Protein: CASSLKYEQYF.

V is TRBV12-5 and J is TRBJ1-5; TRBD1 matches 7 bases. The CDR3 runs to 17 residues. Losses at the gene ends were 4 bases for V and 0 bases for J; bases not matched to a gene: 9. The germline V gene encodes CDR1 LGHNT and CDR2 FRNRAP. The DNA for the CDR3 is TGTGCTAGTGGTTACGGACAGGAACTATATAGCAATCAGCCCCAGCATTTT. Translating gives CASGYGQELYSNQPQHF.